This T cell receptor (beta chain) was found in a study of cytomegalovirus exposure and HLA in healthy donors. This clone was observed a handful of times. Both 60 Vbeta primers and 13 Jbeta primers went into the PCR. This table comes from immunoSEQ multiplex PCR, and its TCRdb copy is limited to in-frame clones, with some not included. The data hold 76,000 or so clones, with about four fifths observed a single time. Germline loops: CDR1 SEHNR, CDR2 FQNEAQ (reference sequence). V lost 5 bases, J lost 1 base, and 6 bases stayed unmatched. The length of the CDR3 is 15 residues. Healthy bone marrow donors made up the cohort. Donors had nominal health at sampling but likely had unrecorded immune exposures.

Sequenced input: PBMCs. The origin of this receptor is a woman between 35 and 50 years old in good health and CMV-seropositive. The chain links TRBV7-9 to TRBJ1-2; 8 bases align to TRBD1. DNA of the CDR3: TGTGCCAGCAGCGTTACAGGGGGGGATAACTATGGCTACACCTTC. It codes for CASSVTGGDNYGYTF.